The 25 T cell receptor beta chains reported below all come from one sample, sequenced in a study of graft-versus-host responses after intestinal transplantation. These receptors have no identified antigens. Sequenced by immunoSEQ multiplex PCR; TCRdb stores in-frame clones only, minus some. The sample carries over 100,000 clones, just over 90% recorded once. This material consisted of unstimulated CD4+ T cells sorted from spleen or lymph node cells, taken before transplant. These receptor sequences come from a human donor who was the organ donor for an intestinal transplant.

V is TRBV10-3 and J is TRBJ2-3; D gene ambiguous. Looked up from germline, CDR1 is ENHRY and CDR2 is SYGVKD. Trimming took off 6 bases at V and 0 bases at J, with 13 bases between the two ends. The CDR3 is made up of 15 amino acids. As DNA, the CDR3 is TGTGCCATCAGAGGGTCCCTCGTCAGCACAGATACGCAGTATTTT. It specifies CAIRGSLVSTDTQYF.

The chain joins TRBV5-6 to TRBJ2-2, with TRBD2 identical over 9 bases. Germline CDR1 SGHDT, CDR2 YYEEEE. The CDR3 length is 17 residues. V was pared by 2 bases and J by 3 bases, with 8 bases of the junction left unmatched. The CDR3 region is CASSFPPTSGYTGELFF. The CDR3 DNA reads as TGTGCCAGCAGCTTCCCGCCGACTAGCGGTTACACCGGGGAGCTGTTTTTT.

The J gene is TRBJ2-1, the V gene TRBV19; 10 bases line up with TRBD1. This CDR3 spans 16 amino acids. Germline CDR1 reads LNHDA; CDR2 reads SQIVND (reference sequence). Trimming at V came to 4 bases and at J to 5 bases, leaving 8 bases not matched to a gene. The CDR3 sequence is CASSTKGDRGHNEQFF. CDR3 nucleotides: TGTGCCAGTAGTACCAAAGGGGACAGGGGCCACAATGAGCAGTTCTTC.

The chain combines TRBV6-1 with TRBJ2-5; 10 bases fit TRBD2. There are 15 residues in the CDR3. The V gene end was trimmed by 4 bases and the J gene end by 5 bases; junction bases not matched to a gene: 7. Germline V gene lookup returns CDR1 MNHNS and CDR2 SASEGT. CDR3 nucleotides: TGTGCCAGCAGTGGGGCTAGCGGGAGATTTGAGACCCAGTACTTC. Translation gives CASSGASGRFETQYF.

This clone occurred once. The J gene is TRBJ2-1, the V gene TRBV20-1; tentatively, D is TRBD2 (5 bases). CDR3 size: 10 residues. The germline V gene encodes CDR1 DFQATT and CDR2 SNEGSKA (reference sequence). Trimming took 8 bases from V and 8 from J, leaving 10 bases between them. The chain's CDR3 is CSPLGDEQFF. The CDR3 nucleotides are TGCAGTCCACTCGGGGATGAGCAGTTCTTC.

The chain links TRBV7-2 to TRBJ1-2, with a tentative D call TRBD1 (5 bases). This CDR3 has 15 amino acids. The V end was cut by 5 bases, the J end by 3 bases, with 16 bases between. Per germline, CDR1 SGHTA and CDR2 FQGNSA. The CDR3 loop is CASSGAGGGYYGYTF. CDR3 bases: TGTGCCAGCAGCGGAGCCGGGGGAGGGTACTATGGCTACACCTTC.

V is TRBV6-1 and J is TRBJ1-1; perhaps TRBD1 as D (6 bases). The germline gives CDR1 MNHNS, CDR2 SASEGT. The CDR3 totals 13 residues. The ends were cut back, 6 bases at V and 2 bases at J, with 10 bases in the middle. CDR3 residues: CASRRTVNTEAFF. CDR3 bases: TGTGCCAGCAGGAGGACAGTTAACACTGAAGCTTTCTTT.

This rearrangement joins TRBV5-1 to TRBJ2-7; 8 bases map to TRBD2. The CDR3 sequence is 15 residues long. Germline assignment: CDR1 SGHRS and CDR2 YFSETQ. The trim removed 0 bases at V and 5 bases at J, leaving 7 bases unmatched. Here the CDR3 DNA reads TGCGCCAGCAGCTTGGCCACGACTAGCGCCGACGAGCAGTACTTC. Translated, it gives CASSLATTSADEQYF.

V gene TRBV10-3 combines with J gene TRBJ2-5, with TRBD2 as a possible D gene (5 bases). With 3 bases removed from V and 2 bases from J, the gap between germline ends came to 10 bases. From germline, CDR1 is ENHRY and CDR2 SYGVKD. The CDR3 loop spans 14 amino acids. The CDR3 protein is CAISDLGRQETQYF. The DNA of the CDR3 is TGTGCCATCAGTGACCTGGGGAGACAAGAGACCCAGTACTTC.

The CDR3 spells CASSQGQGNYGYTF. In DNA, the CDR3 is TGTGCCAGCAGCCAGGGACAGGGCAATTATGGCTACACCTTC. The chain uses TRBV6-5 and TRBJ1-2; TRBD1 matches at 9 bases. Germline CDR1 is MNHEY and CDR2 is SVGAGI. This CDR3 region has 14 residues. V shed 6 bases and J 5 bases; nucleotides not matched to a gene: 7.

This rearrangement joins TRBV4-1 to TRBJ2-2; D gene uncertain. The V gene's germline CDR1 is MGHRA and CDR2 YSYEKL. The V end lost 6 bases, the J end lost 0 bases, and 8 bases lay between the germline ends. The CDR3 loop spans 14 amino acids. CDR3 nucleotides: TGCGCCAGCAGAGTAACCGCGAACACCGGGGAGCTGTTTTTT. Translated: CASRVTANTGELFF.

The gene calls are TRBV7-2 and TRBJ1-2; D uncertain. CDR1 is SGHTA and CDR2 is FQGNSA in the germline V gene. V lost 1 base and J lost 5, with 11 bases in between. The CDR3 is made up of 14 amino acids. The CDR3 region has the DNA TGTGCCAGCAGCTTAGAAGGTTTAGGGTATGGCTACACCTTC. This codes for CASSLEGLGYGYTF.

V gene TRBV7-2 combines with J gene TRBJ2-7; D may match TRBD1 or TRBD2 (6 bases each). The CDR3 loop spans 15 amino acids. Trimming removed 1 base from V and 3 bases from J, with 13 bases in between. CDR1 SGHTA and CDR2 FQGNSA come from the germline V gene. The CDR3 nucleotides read TGTGCCAGCAGCTTAGTGGAGGGGGAAGGCTACGAGCAGTACTTC. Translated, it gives CASSLVEGEGYEQYF. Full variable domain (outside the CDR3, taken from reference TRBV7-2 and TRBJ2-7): GAGVSQSPSNKVTEKGKDVELRCDPISGHTALYWYRQSLGQGLEFLIYFQGNSAPDKSGLPSDRFSAERTGGSVSTLTIQRTQQEDSAVYLCASSLVEGEGYEQYFGPGTRLTVT.

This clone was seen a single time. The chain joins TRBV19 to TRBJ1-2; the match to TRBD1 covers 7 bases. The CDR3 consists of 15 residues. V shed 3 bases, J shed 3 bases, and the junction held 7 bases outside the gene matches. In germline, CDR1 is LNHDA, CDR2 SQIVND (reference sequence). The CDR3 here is CASSISHGTDYGYTF. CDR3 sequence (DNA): TGTGCCAGTAGTATTTCCCACGGGACAGACTATGGCTACACCTTC.

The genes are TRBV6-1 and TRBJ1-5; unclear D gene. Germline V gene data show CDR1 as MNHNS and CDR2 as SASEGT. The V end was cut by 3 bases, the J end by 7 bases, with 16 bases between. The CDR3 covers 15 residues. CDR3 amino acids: CASSDFEEGGQPQHF. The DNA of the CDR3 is TGTGCCAGCAGTGACTTCGAGGAGGGTGGGCAGCCCCAGCATTTT.

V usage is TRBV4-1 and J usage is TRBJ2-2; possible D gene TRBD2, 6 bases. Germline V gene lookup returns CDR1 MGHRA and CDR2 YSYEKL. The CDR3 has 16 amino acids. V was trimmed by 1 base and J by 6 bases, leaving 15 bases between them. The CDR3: CASSQGEPRRAGELFF. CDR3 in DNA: TGCGCCAGCAGCCAAGGTGAACCCCGGAGGGCCGGGGAGCTGTTTTTT.

Written as DNA, the CDR3 is TGTGCCAGCAGCTGGAGCGGGACCAACACCTACGAGCAGTACTTC. As protein: CASSWSGTNTYEQYF. The chain recombines TRBV5-8 with TRBJ2-7; 7 bases match TRBD2. The CDR3 covers 15 residues. The junction had 8 bases not matched to a gene; V was cut back by 3 bases and J by 2 bases. Germline assignment: CDR1 SGHTS and CDR2 YDEGEE.

CDR3 DNA sequence: TGTGCCAGCAGTCCTAGCGGGAGTGACACCGGGGAGCTGTTTTTT. This gives the protein CASSPSGSDTGELFF. The rearrangement links TRBV2 to TRBJ2-2, with TRBD2 identical over 10 bases. V gave up 5 bases and J gave up 3 bases; unmatched junction bases: 3. The CDR3 has 15 amino acids. Germline V gives CDR1 SNHLY, CDR2 FYNNEI.

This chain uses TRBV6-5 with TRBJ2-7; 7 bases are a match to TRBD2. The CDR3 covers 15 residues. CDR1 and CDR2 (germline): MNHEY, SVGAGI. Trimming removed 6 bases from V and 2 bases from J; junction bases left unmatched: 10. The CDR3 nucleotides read TGTGCCAGCAGCCCTTCAAACGGGGGGACCTACGAGCAGTACTTC. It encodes CASSPSNGGTYEQYF.

The DNA for the CDR3 is TGCGCCAGCAGTCAGGGGGATGAGCAGTTCTTC. Translating gives CASSQGDEQFF. The V call is TRBV23-1, the J call TRBJ2-1, with D perhaps given as TRBD1 or TRBD2 (5 bases each). TRBV23-1 is classed as an ORF, of uncertain function. The V and J ends lost 3 bases and 8 bases respectively, with 5 bases between them. The CDR3 totals 11 residues.

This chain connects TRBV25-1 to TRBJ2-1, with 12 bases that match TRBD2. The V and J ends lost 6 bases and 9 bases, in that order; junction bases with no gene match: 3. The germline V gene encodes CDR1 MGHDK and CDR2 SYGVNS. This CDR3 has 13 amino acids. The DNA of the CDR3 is TGTGCCAGCAGCCTAGCGGGAGGGAGTGAGCAGTTCTTC. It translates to CASSLAGGSEQFF.

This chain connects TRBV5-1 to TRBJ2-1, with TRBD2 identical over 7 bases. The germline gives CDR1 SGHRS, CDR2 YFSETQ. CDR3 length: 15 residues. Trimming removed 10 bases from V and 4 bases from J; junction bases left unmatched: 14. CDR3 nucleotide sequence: TGCGCCGGAGCGGGACTGAGCCCTCTGTACAATGAGCAGTTCTTC. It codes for CAGAGLSPLYNEQFF.

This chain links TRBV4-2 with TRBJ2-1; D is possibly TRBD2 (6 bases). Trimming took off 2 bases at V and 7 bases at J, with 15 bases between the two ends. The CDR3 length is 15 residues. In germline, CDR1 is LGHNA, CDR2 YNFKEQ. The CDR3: CASSQTSFLGNEQFF. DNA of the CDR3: TGTGCCAGCAGCCAAACTAGCTTTTTGGGAAATGAGCAGTTCTTC.

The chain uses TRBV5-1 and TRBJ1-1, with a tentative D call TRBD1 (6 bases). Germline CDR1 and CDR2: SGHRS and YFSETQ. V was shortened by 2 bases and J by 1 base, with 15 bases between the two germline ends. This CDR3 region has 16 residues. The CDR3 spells CASSFFVVGGNTEAFF. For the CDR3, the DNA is TGCGCCAGCAGCTTTTTCGTAGTAGGGGGGAACACTGAAGCTTTCTTT.

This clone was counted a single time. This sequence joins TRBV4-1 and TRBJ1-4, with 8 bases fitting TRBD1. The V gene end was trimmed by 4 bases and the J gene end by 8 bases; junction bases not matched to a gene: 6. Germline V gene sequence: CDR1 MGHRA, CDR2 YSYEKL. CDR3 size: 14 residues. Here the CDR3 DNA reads TGCGCCAGCAGCCCCGGACAGGGTATAGAAAAACTGTTTTTT. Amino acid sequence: CASSPGQGIEKLFF.